The T cell receptor (beta chain) described here comes from a study of brain T cells in children with intractable seizures. J lost 4 bases, V lost 5 bases, and 11 bases had no gene match. Looked up from germline, CDR1 is SEHNR and CDR2 is FQNEAQ (reference sequence). This CDR3 spans 16 amino acids. The table lists this clone with a count of one. The table came from immunoSEQ multiplex PCR; TCRdb's copy has only in-frame clones and leaves some out. The sample includes 300,000 to 400,000 clones, roughly 93% of them seen just once. Stated time point: blood from clinic visit 5 months post-surgery; TSC patient then seizure free.

The material sequenced was peripheral blood, taken more than 4 months after surgery. The receptor comes from a boy under two years old with tuberous sclerosis and intractable seizures. The gene calls are TRBV7-9 and TRBJ1-1, with 9 bases aligning to TRBD1. Here the CDR3 reads CASSPVDRGEGTEAFF. CDR3 coding DNA: TGTGCCAGCAGCCCGGTGGACAGGGGAGAAGGCACTGAAGCTTTCTTT.